One and the same sample provided the 32 T cell receptor beta chains below, sequenced in a study of shared clonotypes between healthy human individuals. Measured with immunoSEQ multiplex PCR; TCRdb has only the in-frame clones, and not every one. The sample contains roughly 2 million clones, about 94% of which appear only once. CD45RO negativity and positive selection for CCR7 defined naive CD8 cells, a population that excluded terminally differentiated effector memory CD45RA+ cells. The sequencing sample was made of naive CD8+ T cells sorted from blood. These TCRs come from a man aged 18-30 years in good health.

The chain couples TRBV7-6 to TRBJ1-2, with TRBD1 identical over 7 bases. The CDR3 covers 17 residues. CDR1 SGHVS and CDR2 FNYEAQ come from the germline V gene. The J segment lost 2 bases and the V segment lost 1 base, leaving 10 bases of the junction unmatched. DNA of the CDR3: TGTGCCAGCAGCTTAGGGCCTACGACAGGGCCCAACTATGGCTACACCTTC. Translating it yields CASSLGPTTGPNYGYTF.

This clone was observed a single time. V gene TRBV13 combines with J gene TRBJ2-3; no firm D call. The length of the CDR3 is 13 residues. Germline assignment: CDR1 PRHDT and CDR2 FYEKMQ (reference sequence). The germline V and J ends were trimmed by 2 bases and 5 bases, with 8 bases remaining between them. DNA of the CDR3: TGTGCCAGCAGCTTACCAGAGAGAGATACGCAGTATTTT. Encoded protein: CASSLPERDTQYF.

This clone was recorded a few times. The J gene is TRBJ1-5, the V gene TRBV30, with D unclear. Germline CDR1 and CDR2: GTSNPN and SVGIG (reference sequence). The CDR3 has 14 amino acids. V lost 1 base, J lost 2 bases, and 9 bases lay in between. The CDR3, as DNA: TGTGCCTGGAGTGCGGGGATTGGCAATCAGCCCCAGCATTTT. It encodes CAWSAGIGNQPQHF.

This clone was seen just once. The V call is TRBV11-1, the J call TRBJ2-1, with TRBD2 as a possible D gene (7 bases). The CDR3 sequence is 19 residues long. Trimming removed 0 bases at V and 10 bases at J, with 28 bases between. CDR1 is SGHAT, CDR2 FQDESV, per germline (reference sequence). CDR3 nucleotide sequence: TGTGCCAGCAGCTTAGCGAGGGGGAGCGGGGACCCGCCTGGGCAGGAGCAGTTCTTC. Translation gives CASSLARGSGDPPGQEQFF.

The rearrangement joins TRBV6-5 to TRBJ1-2, with TRBD1 identical over 9 bases. With V trimmed by 7 bases and J by 4 bases, 7 bases remained unmatched. The CDR3 is 14 amino acids. Germline V lookup: CDR1 MNHEY, CDR2 SVGAGI. The CDR3 nucleotides read TGTGCCAGCAAAAACAGGGGGCATTCCTATGGCTACACCTTC. Translation: CASKNRGHSYGYTF.

The V call is TRBV28, the J call TRBJ2-3; D not resolved. The CDR3 runs 13 residues. V was trimmed by 2 bases and J by 4 bases, leaving 7 bases between them. Germline loops: CDR1 MDHEN, CDR2 SYDVKM. CDR3 residues: CASSLTFSDTQYF. The DNA of the CDR3 is TGTGCCAGCAGTTTAACGTTTTCAGATACGCAGTATTTT.

This clone was observed a few times. CDR3 residues: CASSVRVVMDGYTF. Written as DNA, the CDR3 is TGTGCCAGCAGCGTCAGGGTGGTGATGGATGGCTACACCTTC. The V gene is TRBV13, the J gene TRBJ1-2, with D perhaps TRBD1 (5 bases). Germline CDR1 reads PRHDT; CDR2 reads FYEKMQ (reference sequence). The CDR3 sequence is 14 residues long. The germline V and J ends were trimmed by 5 bases and 6 bases, with 16 bases remaining between them.

V is TRBV7-9 and J is TRBJ1-5; D is ambiguous. In germline, CDR1 is SEHNR, CDR2 FQNEAQ (reference sequence). V dropped 3 bases and J dropped 4 bases, with 13 bases sitting between them. This CDR3 contains 15 residues. CDR3 DNA: TGTGCCAGCAGCTTGGCCGGATCGGGTAATCAGCCCCAGCATTTT. Amino acids: CASSLAGSGNQPQHF. Full variable domain (outside the CDR3, taken from reference TRBV7-9 and TRBJ1-5): DTGVSQNPRHKITKRGQNVTFRCDPISEHNRLYWYRQTLGQGPEFLTYFQNEAQLEKSRLLSDRFSAERPKGSFSTLEIQRTEQGDSAMYLCASSLAGSGNQPQHFGDGTRLSIL.

The chain is built from TRBV7-9 and TRBJ2-2; D is unresolved. There are 12 residues in the CDR3. The ends were cut back, 8 bases at V and 4 bases at J, with 8 bases in the middle. Germline V gene lookup returns CDR1 SEHNR and CDR2 FQNEAQ (reference sequence). The CDR3 sequence is CASGLPTGELFF. The CDR3 DNA sequence: TGTGCCAGCGGGCTTCCCACCGGGGAGCTGTTTTTT.

This chain connects TRBV9 to TRBJ2-5, with 8 bases lining up with TRBD1. V trimming: 1 base; J trimming: 5 bases; junction bases outside the gene matches: 1. This CDR3 has 13 residues. Germline CDR1 reads SGDLS; CDR2 reads YYNGEE. The CDR3 nucleotides are TGTGCCAGCAGCGTAAGGACAGGGGAGACCCAGTACTTC. Protein sequence: CASSVRTGETQYF.

The J gene is TRBJ1-6, the V gene TRBV19; 7 bases agree with TRBD1. In germline, CDR1 is LNHDA, CDR2 SQIVND (reference sequence). This CDR3 contains 16 residues. The junction had 11 bases not matched to a gene; V was cut back by 5 bases and J by 7 bases. The CDR3 DNA is TGTGCCAGTAGTCATAACCCGGGACAGCAGAATTCACCCCTCCACTTT. It translates to CASSHNPGQQNSPLHF.

The chain combines TRBV5-1 with TRBJ1-2, with a tentative D call TRBD1 (5 bases). V was cut by 4 bases and J by 2 bases, with 12 bases left in between. CDR1 is SGHRS and CDR2 is YFSETQ in the germline V gene. The CDR3 consists of 14 residues. The CDR3 sequence is CASSQTGGNYGYTF. The CDR3 bases are TGCGCCAGCAGCCAAACAGGAGGGAACTATGGCTACACCTTC.

V gene TRBV2 combines with J gene TRBJ2-1; 7 bases are shared with TRBD1. The CDR3 runs to 19 residues. Trimming cost V 6 bases and J 0 bases; bases outside gene matches: 17. CDR1 and CDR2 (germline): SNHLY, FYNNEI. The CDR3 DNA sequence: TGTGCCAGCAGAACCCTAGACAGGGCGGCTGTAGGCTCCTACAATGAGCAGTTCTTC. Amino acids: CASRTLDRAAVGSYNEQFF.

The CDR3 sequence: CASSTPGTDYGYTF. CDR3 sequence (DNA): TGTGCCAGTAGTACACCCGGGACGGACTATGGCTACACCTTC. The chain is built from TRBV19 and TRBJ1-2; weak D call: TRBD1 (5 bases). The CDR3 has 14 amino acids. Per germline, CDR1 LNHDA and CDR2 SQIVND (reference sequence). Trimming pared 4 bases from V and 3 bases from J, leaving 12 bases between. The whole variable domain, remainder taken from reference TRBV19 and TRBJ1-2, is DGGITQSPKYLFRKEGQNVTLSCEQNLNHDAMYWYRQDPGQGLRLIYYSQIVNDFQKGDIAEGYSVSREKKESFPLTVTSAQKNPTAFYLCASSTPGTDYGYTFGSGTRLTVV.

The chain links TRBV19 to TRBJ2-3; D could derive from TRBD1 or TRBD2 (6 bases each). Germline V gene sequence: CDR1 LNHDA, CDR2 SQIVND (reference sequence). V lost 4 bases to trimming and J lost 5 bases, with 10 bases between them. The CDR3 totals 13 residues. For the CDR3, the DNA is TGTGCCAGTAGTAACGGGGGCGAAGATACGCAGTATTTT. As protein: CASSNGGEDTQYF.

The J gene is TRBJ2-1, the V gene TRBV4-1, with 10 bases fitting TRBD2. The CDR3 extends over 17 amino acids. The V segment lost 4 bases and the J segment 4 bases; nucleotides outside the gene matches: 10. Germline V gives CDR1 MGHRA, CDR2 YSYEKL. CDR3 sequence: CASSPRLAGAMYNEQFF. CDR3 sequence (DNA): TGCGCCAGCAGCCCCCGGCTAGCGGGAGCGATGTACAATGAGCAGTTCTTC.

In regard to this clone: The same CDR3 arises from other DNA sequences in this sample as well. The V gene is TRBV29-1, the J gene TRBJ2-7, with 9 bases fitting TRBD1. This CDR3 is 13 amino acids long. Losses at the gene ends were 3 bases for V and 0 bases for J; bases not matched to a gene: 0. Germline lookup yields CDR1 SQVTM and CDR2 ANQGSEA. The CDR3 here is CSVETGGSYEQYF. The CDR3, as DNA: TGCAGCGTTGAGACAGGGGGCTCCTACGAGCAGTACTTC.

The genes are TRBV4-2 and TRBJ2-4; 7 nucleotides match TRBD1. In germline, CDR1 is LGHNA, CDR2 YNFKEQ. V was pared by 3 bases and J by 2 bases, with 10 bases of the junction left unmatched. CDR3 size: 17 residues. CDR3 nucleotide sequence: TGTGCCAGCAGCCACTACCTTGGGACAGAGCCCAAAAACATTCAGTACTTC. Translated, it gives CASSHYLGTEPKNIQYF.

This clone was observed once. This chain connects TRBV7-9 to TRBJ2-1; 7 bases match TRBD2. The CDR3 loop spans 14 amino acids. V gave up 1 base and J gave up 5 bases; unmatched junction bases: 2. The germline CDR1 and CDR2 sequences are SEHNR and FQNEAQ (reference sequence). CDR3 sequence reads: CASSLGLADNEQFF. Here the CDR3 DNA reads TGTGCCAGCAGCTTAGGGCTAGCGGACAATGAGCAGTTCTTC.

In nucleotides, the CDR3 is TGTGCCAGTAGTACCGACCGGGACCTATACGAGCAGTACTTC. Protein: CASSTDRDLYEQYF. This rearrangement joins TRBV19 to TRBJ2-7; D assignment may be TRBD1 or TRBD2 (5 bases each). The CDR3 covers 14 residues. CDR1 is LNHDA and CDR2 is SQIVND in the germline V gene (reference sequence). V lost 4 bases, J lost 4 bases, and 14 bases lay in between. Using reference TRBV19 and TRBJ2-7 for the parts outside the CDR3, the full variable domain is DGGITQSPKYLFRKEGQNVTLSCEQNLNHDAMYWYRQDPGQGLRLIYYSQIVNDFQKGDIAEGYSVSREKKESFPLTVTSAQKNPTAFYLCASSTDRDLYEQYFGPGTRLTVT.

This chain connects TRBV10-2 to TRBJ1-5; TRBD1 matches 7 bases. Losses at the gene ends were 6 bases for V and 11 bases for J; bases not matched to a gene: 13. The germline CDR1 and CDR2 sequences are WSHSY and SAAADI. The CDR3 covers 14 residues. The chain's CDR3 is CASRAGGRTEAQHF. In DNA form, the CDR3 reads TGCGCCAGCAGGGCAGGGGGGAGGACCGAAGCCCAGCATTTT.

Here the CDR3 reads CASSIDRVEQFF. Here the CDR3 DNA reads TGTGCCAGCAGCATAGACAGGGTAGAGCAGTTCTTC. The chain employs TRBV7-9 and TRBJ2-1; 7 bases are a match to TRBD1. The CDR3 contains 12 residues. The V segment lost 5 bases and the J segment 10 bases; nucleotides outside the gene matches: 5. In germline, CDR1 is SEHNR, CDR2 FQNEAQ (reference sequence).

The chain joins TRBV14 to TRBJ2-7, with 7 bases identical to TRBD1. The CDR3 has 19 residues. The ends lost 5 bases at V and 4 bases at J; junction bases unmatched: 23. Germline CDR1 is SGHDN and CDR2 is FVKESK. CDR3 region: CASSKPGQRIPPWGYEQYF. The CDR3 coding sequence is TGTGCCAGCAGCAAACCGGGACAGCGGATACCACCCTGGGGTTACGAGCAGTACTTC.

The chain uses TRBV29-1 and TRBJ2-5; D is perhaps TRBD2 (5 bases). This CDR3 comprises 12 residues. The V end was cut by 4 bases, the J end by 10 bases, with 16 bases between. CDR1 and CDR2 from the germline V gene are SQVTM and ANQGSEA. CDR3 protein: CSVVGSPEGQYF. CDR3 sequence (DNA): TGCAGCGTTGTCGGTTCCCCTGAGGGCCAGTACTTC.

In the case of this clone: At the DNA level, this CDR3 is encoded by other sequences in the same sample as well. This chain uses TRBV27 with TRBJ1-2; D gene ambiguous. Germline assignment: CDR1 MNHEY and CDR2 SMNVEV (reference sequence). V was pared by 0 bases and J by 3 bases, with 8 bases between. This CDR3 comprises 14 residues. In DNA, the CDR3 is TGTGCCAGCAGTTTATCGATCGGGTACTATGGCTACACCTTC. Protein: CASSLSIGYYGYTF.

The CDR3 region is CASSGAGESYNEQFF. Here the CDR3 DNA reads TGCGCCAGCAGTGGAGCGGGAGAGTCCTACAATGAGCAGTTCTTC. The rearrangement uses TRBV10-1 and TRBJ2-1; 8 bases align to TRBD2. J was trimmed by 1 base and V by 4 bases; bases with no gene match: 3. This CDR3 has 15 amino acids. Germline V gene sequence: CDR1 WNHNN, CDR2 SYGVQD (reference sequence).

The chain is built from TRBV9 and TRBJ1-1; D is unresolved. There are 14 residues in the CDR3. The V end lost 0 bases, the J end lost 5 bases, and 11 bases lay between the germline ends. Germline V CDR1 and CDR2: SGDLS, YYNGEE. The CDR3 reads CASSVGYSETEAFF. The CDR3 DNA sequence: TGTGCCAGCAGCGTAGGGTACAGTGAGACTGAAGCTTTCTTT.

The rearrangement uses TRBV28 and TRBJ2-7, with 7 bases matching TRBD1. Germline CDR1 MDHEN, CDR2 SYDVKM. The CDR3 totals 14 residues. The V and J ends lost 6 bases and 6 bases, in that order; junction bases with no gene match: 11. CDR3 amino acids: CASRPRQGSIEQYF. The CDR3 DNA follows: TGTGCCAGCAGACCCCGACAGGGATCCATCGAGCAGTACTTC.

The V call is TRBV7-9, the J call TRBJ2-7; the D gene could be TRBD1 or TRBD2 (6 bases each). Germline V lookup: CDR1 SEHNR, CDR2 FQNEAQ (reference sequence). The CDR3 spans 17 residues. Trimming took off 1 base at V and 5 bases at J, with 21 bases between the two ends. This chain's CDR3 is CASSLDLGGPIKDEQYF. The CDR3 bases are TGTGCCAGCAGCTTAGATCTGGGGGGCCCTATTAAGGACGAGCAGTACTTC.

The gene calls are TRBV4-1 and TRBJ1-2; D is ambiguous. Trimming cost V 4 bases and J 2 bases, with 11 bases left between them. Germline-derived CDR1 and CDR2 are MGHRA and YSYEKL. There are 14 residues in the CDR3. Written as DNA, the CDR3 is TGCGCCAGCAGCCGCGGGGTAGTGAACTATGGCTACACCTTC. It is translated as CASSRGVVNYGYTF.

DNA for the CDR3: TGTGCCAGCAGAGGACTAGTTAATGAGCAGTTCTTC. It translates to CASRGLVNEQFF. This chain joins TRBV6-5 and TRBJ2-1, with 7 bases identical to TRBD2. The CDR3 length is 12 residues. The V segment lost 6 bases and the J segment 7 bases; nucleotides outside the gene matches: 3. Germline CDR1 is MNHEY and CDR2 is SVGAGI.

The CDR3: CASSLFPGGNYGYTF. The CDR3 bases are TGTGCCAGCAGCCTATTCCCGGGAGGCAACTATGGCTACACCTTC. The genes are TRBV4-2 and TRBJ1-2, with D hard to call. The CDR3 consists of 15 residues. Germline-derived CDR1 and CDR2 are LGHNA and YNFKEQ. V was cut by 4 bases and J by 2 bases, with 14 bases left in between.